This T cell receptor beta chain was sequenced during a study of blood T cell repertoires in COVID-19. Method: immunoSEQ multiplex PCR; TCRdb's copy keeps in-frame clones and lacks some. The repertoire holds about 220,000 clones, with roughly 87% as singletons. The V and J ends lost 1 base and 0 bases respectively, with 10 bases between them. The CDR3 extends over 15 amino acids. CDR1 and CDR2 (germline): MGHRA, YSYEKL. The V and J genes are TRBV4-1 and TRBJ2-7, with D possibly matching TRBD2 (5 bases). The source material was peripheral blood. This receptor was taken from a middle-aged man with active or convalescent COVID-19. CDR3 sequence: CASSQVRGSSYEQYF. DNA for the CDR3: TGCGCCAGCAGCCAAGTCCGAGGGAGCTCCTACGAGCAGTACTTC.